These 27 T cell receptor beta chains share one sample of origin, sequenced in a study of blood T cell repertoires in COVID-19. The method was immunoSEQ multiplex PCR; TCRdb's version includes in-frame clones alone and lacks a portion of them. The sample contains about 70,000 clones, more than 75% of which appear only once. Input material: peripheral blood. Receptor source: a woman between 55 and 75 years old with acute or convalescent COVID-19.

A few counts support this clone. The V call is TRBV24-1, the J call TRBJ2-1; 7 nucleotides agree with TRBD2. Trimming removed 4 bases from V and 8 bases from J; junction bases left unmatched: 13. The CDR3 contains 16 residues. The germline CDR1 and CDR2 sequences are KGHDR and SFDVKD. The CDR3 DNA reads as TGTGCCACCAGTGACCCCGCAGGAGAGGGGAGGGATGAGCAGTTCTTC. As protein: CATSDPAGEGRDEQFF.

In this sample, this clone turned up a few times. The V call is TRBV4-3, the J call TRBJ2-7; 8 nucleotides align to TRBD1. Looked up from germline, CDR1 is LGHNA and CDR2 is YSLEER. The CDR3 is 15 residues long. V was pared by 3 bases and J by 3 bases, with 7 bases of the junction left unmatched. The CDR3 reads CASSQEDRGGYEQYF. The CDR3 region has the DNA TGCGCCAGCAGCCAGGAAGACAGGGGAGGCTACGAGCAGTACTTC.

This clone came up once. The chain uses TRBV7-8 and TRBJ1-1, with D possibly being TRBD1 (5 bases). This CDR3 region has 17 residues. The V and J ends lost 1 base and 4 bases respectively, with 19 bases between them. Germline values: CDR1 SGHVS, CDR2 FQNEAQ. In DNA, the CDR3 is TGTGCCAGCAGCTTAGGGGCCCGGTCCGGGGGTAGCACTGAAGCTTTCTTT. It translates to CASSLGARSGGSTEAFF.

V gene TRBV27 combines with J gene TRBJ1-2, with 8 positions matching TRBD1. The CDR3 extends over 15 amino acids. The germline V gene encodes CDR1 MNHEY and CDR2 SMNVEV (reference sequence). Trimming at V came to 3 bases and at J to 4 bases, leaving 7 bases not matched to a gene. The CDR3 loop is CASSFLSDRGYGYTF. As DNA, the CDR3 is TGTGCCAGCAGTTTTCTCTCCGACAGGGGCTATGGCTACACCTTC.

The rearrangement joins TRBV15 to TRBJ1-2, with 7 nucleotides matching TRBD1. This CDR3 has 14 amino acids. V trimming: 5 bases; J trimming: 8 bases; junction bases outside the gene matches: 11. Germline V gives CDR1 LNHNV, CDR2 YYDKDF (reference sequence). The CDR3 reads CATSARLTGSGYTF. The CDR3 bases are TGTGCCACCAGCGCACGTCTGACAGGGTCCGGCTACACCTTC.

This sequence joins TRBV7-9 and TRBJ1-6; D is possibly TRBD1 (5 bases). The CDR3 contains 17 residues. Trimming removed 4 bases at V and 7 bases at J, with 20 bases between. Germline CDR1 and CDR2: SEHNR and FQNEAQ (reference sequence). CDR3 in DNA: TGTGCCAGCAGCTCAGAGGGACTTGGGGAGGCAAATTCACCCCTCCACTTT. Amino acid sequence: CASSSEGLGEANSPLHF.

V is TRBV6-6 and J is TRBJ2-7; 8 bases are shared with TRBD1. The CDR3 loop spans 13 amino acids. V lost 5 bases to trimming and J lost 5 bases; unmatched junction nucleotides: 5. The germline V gene has CDR1 MNHNY and CDR2 SVGAGI (reference sequence). CDR3 coding DNA: TGTGCCAGCAGTGCGACAGGGGTCCACGAGCAGTACTTC. Encoded protein: CASSATGVHEQYF.

The chain links TRBV6-4 to TRBJ2-5; perhaps TRBD1 as D (6 bases). Trimming removed 4 bases at V and 6 bases at J, with 12 bases between. The germline V gene has CDR1 MRHNA and CDR2 SNTAGT. There are 13 residues in the CDR3. The CDR3 region has the DNA TGTGCCAGCAGTGCCGACAGGTCGAAGACCCAGTACTTC. The encoded protein is CASSADRSKTQYF.

This clone was counted only a few times. V and J are TRBV4-3 and TRBJ2-7; 8 bases align to TRBD1. The CDR3 extends over 15 amino acids. Germline lookup yields CDR1 LGHNA and CDR2 YSLEER. The trim removed 4 bases at V and 4 bases at J, leaving 9 bases unmatched. CDR3 protein: CASSLTLDRVYEQYF. CDR3 nucleotide sequence: TGCGCCAGCAGCCTTACTCTGGACAGGGTTTACGAGCAGTACTTC.

CDR3 coding DNA: TGTGCCAGCAGTTACCAGTCTTCCTACGAGCAGTACTTC. Residues: CASSYQSSYEQYF. The chain links TRBV27 to TRBJ2-7, with D uncertain. The CDR3 is 13 amino acids. The V and J ends lost 4 bases and 1 base respectively, with 8 bases between them. Germline CDR1 is MNHEY and CDR2 is SMNVEV (reference sequence).

The rearrangement joins TRBV5-1 to TRBJ2-3; tentative D call: TRBD1 (6 bases). Germline-derived CDR1 and CDR2 are SGHRS and YFSETQ. The V end was cut by 4 bases, the J end by 8 bases, with 20 bases between. This CDR3 is 15 amino acids long. The CDR3 DNA reads as TGCGCCAGCAGCCCACACCTAGGGACATCGGTTACGCAGTATTTT. Protein sequence: CASSPHLGTSVTQYF.

This clone was recorded only once. The chain recombines TRBV6-4 with TRBJ1-6, with a tentative D call TRBD1 (5 bases). The V and J ends lost 6 bases and 14 bases respectively, with 17 bases between them. Germline CDR1 is MRHNA and CDR2 is SNTAGT. CDR3 length: 13 amino acids. CDR3 coding DNA: TGTGCCAGCAGCTCAACTCTTCAGGGCACCCTCCACTTT. It specifies CASSSTLQGTLHF.

The chain carries TRBV4-2 and TRBJ1-1, with D hard to call. The CDR3 covers 13 residues. Looked up from germline, CDR1 is LGHNA and CDR2 is YNFKEQ. The ends were cut back, 4 bases at V and 11 bases at J, with 17 bases in the middle. Here the CDR3 reads CASSLRGHEEAFF. The CDR3 region has the DNA TGTGCCAGCAGCCTGAGAGGGCATGAGGAGGCTTTCTTT.

A single count supports this clone. The V and J genes are TRBV30 and TRBJ2-5; D unclear. Per germline, CDR1 GTSNPN and CDR2 SVGIG (reference sequence). The V end lost 2 bases, the J end lost 7 bases, and 14 bases lay between the germline ends. The CDR3 is 13 amino acids. The CDR3, as DNA: TGTGCCTGGAGTATGGGTGGCTCAGGGACCCAGTACTTC. Its translation is CAWSMGGSGTQYF. Full variable domain (outside the CDR3, taken from reference TRBV30 and TRBJ2-5): SQTIHQWPATLVQPVGSPLSLECTVEGTSNPNLYWYRQAAGRGLQLLFYSVGIGQISSEVPQNLSASRPQDRQFILSSKKLLLSDSGFYLCAWSMGGSGTQYFGPGTRLLVL.

The J gene is TRBJ1-6, the V gene TRBV2; a weak D match, TRBD1 (6 bases). V gave up 3 bases and J gave up 4 bases, with 13 bases separating them. CDR3 length: 16 amino acids. CDR1 is SNHLY and CDR2 is FYNNEI in the germline V gene. CDR3 in DNA: TGTGCCAGCAGTGATTTGTTACAGGGATATAATTCACCCCTCCACTTT. It encodes CASSDLLQGYNSPLHF.

V gene TRBV9 combines with J gene TRBJ2-7, with TRBD2 as a possible D gene (5 bases). V dropped 2 bases and J dropped 6 bases, with 18 bases sitting between them. Germline V lookup: CDR1 SGDLS, CDR2 YYNGEE. The CDR3 extends over 15 amino acids. As DNA, the CDR3 is TGTGCCAGCAGCGTCTTGGAGGAACCCCTCTCCGAGCAGTACTTC. Translating gives CASSVLEEPLSEQYF.

J is TRBJ2-3 and V is TRBV7-6, with 7 bases identical to TRBD2. The CDR3 covers 15 residues. Germline CDR1 reads SGHVS; CDR2 reads FNYEAQ. V was clipped by 3 bases and J by 2 bases; unmatched bases: 5. The CDR3: CASSFSGEATDTQYF. The CDR3 bases are TGTGCCAGCAGCTTCAGCGGGGAGGCCACAGATACGCAGTATTTT.

The chain recombines TRBV7-2 with TRBJ2-6, with 8 bases fitting TRBD1. Per germline, CDR1 SGHTA and CDR2 FQGNSA. With 6 bases clipped from V and 0 bases from J, the junction kept 4 bases outside the gene matches. The CDR3 sequence is 16 residues long. The CDR3 DNA reads TGTGCCAGCAGGACAGGGGCGAACTCTGGGGCCAACGTCCTGACTTTC. This sequence encodes CASRTGANSGANVLTF.

The chain links TRBV5-6 to TRBJ2-7, with 10 bases lining up with TRBD1. V trimming: 2 bases; J trimming: 2 bases; junction bases outside the gene matches: 1. The CDR3 length is 14 residues. The germline V gene has CDR1 SGHDT and CDR2 YYEEEE. CDR3 sequence (DNA): TGTGCCAGCAGCTTCGGGACAGGGGCCTACGAGCAGTACTTC. Translation: CASSFGTGAYEQYF.

This clone was detected only a few times. The rearrangement links TRBV9 to TRBJ1-5; 12 bases are shared with TRBD1. Per germline, CDR1 SGDLS and CDR2 YYNGEE. The trim removed 0 bases at V and 6 bases at J, leaving 1 base unmatched. The CDR3 extends over 15 amino acids. As DNA, the CDR3 is TGTGCCAGCAGCGTAGGGGACAGGGGGCTTCAGCCCCAGCATTTT. It encodes CASSVGDRGLQPQHF.

The chain couples TRBV7-9 to TRBJ1-2; no reliable D call. Per the germline V gene, CDR1 is SEHNR and CDR2 is FQNEAQ (reference sequence). The CDR3 length is 15 residues. Trimming took 5 bases from V and 3 from J, leaving 16 bases between them. This CDR3 is CASSEGPPGDYGYTF. CDR3 in DNA: TGTGCCAGCAGCGAGGGCCCGCCCGGAGACTATGGCTACACCTTC.

This sequence joins TRBV6-1 and TRBJ1-5, with D perhaps matching TRBD1 (6 bases). The CDR3 contains 16 residues. CDR1 is MNHNS, CDR2 SASEGT, per germline. The V and J ends lost 1 base and 2 bases respectively, with 12 bases between them. The chain's CDR3 is CASSEGWDIGNQPQHF. DNA of the CDR3: TGTGCCAGCAGTGAAGGATGGGACATAGGCAATCAGCCCCAGCATTTT.

This chain uses TRBV3-1 (or the pseudogene TRBV3-2) with TRBJ2-1, with TRBD1 matching over 10 bases. J lost 4 bases, V lost 2 bases, and 5 bases had no gene match. Germline lookup yields CDR1 LGHDT and CDR2 YNNKEL (reference sequence). This CDR3 region has 16 residues. The CDR3 DNA reads as TGTGCCAGCAGCCAAATGGGACAGGGGCCATACAATGAGCAGTTCTTC. This codes for CASSQMGQGPYNEQFF.

V is TRBV6-5 and J is TRBJ1-2, with TRBD1 matching over 11 bases. The CDR3 sequence is 14 residues long. The V segment lost 6 bases and the J segment 5 bases; nucleotides outside the gene matches: 5. Germline lookup yields CDR1 MNHEY and CDR2 SVGAGI. The CDR3 spells CASRPGQGGYGYTF. The CDR3 DNA sequence: TGTGCCAGCAGGCCGGGACAGGGGGGATATGGCTACACCTTC.

The chain links TRBV3-1 (or the pseudogene TRBV3-2) to TRBJ2-3, with 9 bases matching TRBD2. Trimming at V came to 2 bases and at J to 4 bases, leaving 10 bases not matched to a gene. Germline values: CDR1 LGHDT, CDR2 YNNKEL (reference sequence). The CDR3 loop spans 17 amino acids. CDR3 nucleotides: TGTGCCAGCAGCCAAACGTCGGCGGGGGGGAGGGCAGATACGCAGTATTTT. Its protein is CASSQTSAGGRADTQYF.

This clone appeared many times. J is TRBJ2-7 and V is TRBV27; tentatively, D is TRBD1 (6 bases). The CDR3 loop spans 16 amino acids. Germline assignment: CDR1 MNHEY and CDR2 SMNVEV (reference sequence). Trimming cost V 5 bases and J 2 bases, with 19 bases left between them. CDR3 loop: CASSPLTGAVAYEQYF. In DNA form, the CDR3 reads TGTGCCAGCAGTCCGCTGACAGGAGCGGTGGCCTACGAGCAGTACTTC.

This clone occurred once. The V gene is TRBV19, the J gene TRBJ1-2; weak D call: TRBD1 (5 bases). CDR1 and CDR2 from the germline V gene are LNHDA and SQIVND (reference sequence). The CDR3 is made up of 14 amino acids. V lost 3 bases and J lost 8, with 16 bases in between. CDR3 loop: CASSIFGREGGYTF. CDR3 DNA sequence: TGTGCCAGTAGTATTTTCGGCAGGGAGGGCGGCTACACCTTC.